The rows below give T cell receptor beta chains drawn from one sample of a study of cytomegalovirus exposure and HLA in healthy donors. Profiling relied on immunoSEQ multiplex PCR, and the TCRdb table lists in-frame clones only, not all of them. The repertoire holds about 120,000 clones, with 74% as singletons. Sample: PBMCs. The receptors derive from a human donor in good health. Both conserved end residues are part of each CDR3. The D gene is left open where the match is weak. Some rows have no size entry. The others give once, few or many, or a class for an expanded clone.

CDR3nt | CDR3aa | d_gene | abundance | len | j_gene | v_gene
TGCAGTGCTAGGGACTGGGATGAGCAGTTCTTC | CSARDWDEQFF | NA | NA | 11 | TRBJ2-1 | TRBV20-1
TGTGCCAGCAGCTTAGCGCTACAGGGGGCGACGAATTCACCCCTCCACTTT | CASSLALQGATNSPLHF | TRBD1 | NA | 17 | TRBJ1-6 | TRBV7-2
TGTGCCAGCAGCAAACTAGCGGGAGGTAATTACGAGCAGTACTTC | CASSKLAGGNYEQYF | TRBD2 | few | 15 | TRBJ2-7 | TRBV7-9
TGCGCCAGCAGCTCCGGGGGGGCACCGGGGGAGACCCAGTACTTC | CASSSGGAPGETQYF | TRBD2 | NA | 15 | TRBJ2-5 | TRBV5-1
TGTGCCAGCAGCTTGACTACGGCGTTAAATTCACCCCTCCACTTT | CASSLTTALNSPLHF | NA | NA | 15 | TRBJ1-6 | TRBV5-4
TGTGCCAGCAGCTTCGGACTAGCGGGGGCCTACGAGCAGTACTTC | CASSFGLAGAYEQYF | TRBD2 | NA | 15 | TRBJ2-7 | TRBV7-8
TGTGCCAGCAGTTATTTTAGTGCATATGGCTACACCTTC | CASSYFSAYGYTF | NA | once | 13 | TRBJ1-2 | TRBV6-9
TGTGCCAGCCGCGGGACAGGGGGACTTAATTCACCCCTCCACTTT | CASRGTGGLNSPLHF | TRBD1 | NA | 15 | TRBJ1-6 | TRBV18
TGCGCCAGCAGCCAAGATGCTAGCGGGGGCCTGAGGGAGACCCAGTACTTC | CASSQDASGGLRETQYF | TRBD2 | NA | 17 | TRBJ2-5 | TRBV4-1
TGTGCCAGCAGCACGGGACAGGGTTTTTACGAGCAGTACTTC | CASSTGQGFYEQYF | TRBD1 | NA | 14 | TRBJ2-7 | TRBV9
TGTGCCAGCAGTCCCCAGCGTTTCGGCGCGTCCTATGGCTACACCTTC | CASSPQRFGASYGYTF | NA | NA | 16 | TRBJ1-2 | TRBV27
TGTGCCACCAGCAGAGGGGACAGAGAGGACGAAAAACTGTTTTTT | CATSRGDREDEKLFF | TRBD1 | NA | 15 | TRBJ1-4 | TRBV15
TGTGCCAGCAGCTTTTCAGGGCCACACACTGAAGCTTTCTTT | CASSFSGPHTEAFF | NA | NA | 14 | TRBJ1-1 | TRBV7-2
TGTGCCAGTCTCGTAAGTAGCTCCTACGAGCAGTACTTC | CASLVSSSYEQYF | NA | NA | 13 | TRBJ2-7 | TRBV6-1
TGTGCCAGCAGTACGACAGTGAACACTGAAGCTTTCTTT | CASSTTVNTEAFF | NA | NA | 13 | TRBJ1-1 | TRBV6-1
TGTGCCAGCAGCGCGAGGACTAGCCCTAACACCGGGGAGCTGTTTTTT | CASSARTSPNTGELFF | TRBD2 | NA | 16 | TRBJ2-2 | TRBV7-9
TGTGCCAGCAGACAGGGGAAGACAGGGAGGTCACCCCTCCACTTT | CASRQGKTGRSPLHF | TRBD1 | NA | 15 | TRBJ1-6 | TRBV6-5
TGTGCCAGCAGCTTAATTGGTCCTCCGGGGGATGAGCAGTTCTTC | CASSLIGPPGDEQFF | NA | NA | 15 | TRBJ2-1 | TRBV11-3
TGTGCCAGTAGTTCCCAGACTAGCTTCGACGAGCAGTACTTC | CASSSQTSFDEQYF | TRBD2 | once | 14 | TRBJ2-7 | TRBV19
TGTGCCAGCACCCGGACAGGGTTGACTGCTGAAGCTTTCTTT | CASTRTGLTAEAFF | TRBD1 | NA | 14 | TRBJ1-1 | TRBV28
TGTGCCAGCAGCCCCCAACAGGGCGGGACTGAAGCTTTCTTT | CASSPQQGGTEAFF | NA | NA | 14 | TRBJ1-1 | TRBV9
TGTGCCAGCCCGCCCCGCTCACAGGGCCGGATGTACACTGAAGCTTTCTTT | CASPPRSQGRMYTEAFF | NA | NA | 17 | TRBJ1-1 | TRBV28
TGCGCCAGCAGCCAAGACGGTTCGAACACTGAAGCTTTCTTT | CASSQDGSNTEAFF | NA | NA | 14 | TRBJ1-1 | TRBV4-1
TGTGCCAGCAGGGAGCTGGGTGCCGAGCAGTACTTC | CASRELGAEQYF | NA | NA | 12 | TRBJ2-7 | TRBV28
TGTGCCAGCAGCCCGGAAGCGGGGGGGCTGAGGGTCTTC | CASSPEAGGLRVF | TRBD2 | NA | 13 | TRBJ2-1 | TRBV6-5
TGTGCCAGCCGGGACTGGAACTACGAGCAGTACTTC | CASRDWNYEQYF | NA | NA | 12 | TRBJ2-7 | TRBV2